The source of this TCR beta chain is a study of identical twins. In TCRdb, the 5' RACE reads were re-called with MiXCR into one record per CDR3 protein. Of 600,000 to 850,000 distinct CDR3 sequences in the sample, 15% to 20% were seen once. This clonotype was detected a few times. These records were also assigned to another study, of T cells expressing NK-cell markers. That study adds: Sorted CD3+CD56+NKG2C+, CD3+CD56+NKG2C- and CD3+CD56-NKG2C+ T-cell subsets were beta-chain profiled.

Source material: PBMCs. The sequence was collected from a young woman in good health.

CDR3 DNA sequence: TGTGCCAGCAGCTTACGAGGGACTAGCCCCGATGAGCAGTTCTTC. Residues: CASSLRGTSPDEQFF. This chain connects TRBV7-3 to TRBJ2-1; TRBD2 matches at 9 bases. The V gene's germline CDR1 is SGHTA and CDR2 FQGTGA. The junction had 7 bases not matched to a gene; V was cut back by 2 bases and J by 8 bases. The CDR3 loop spans 15 amino acids. Together with reference TRBV7-3 and TRBJ2-1, the CDR3 gives the full variable domain: GAGVSQTPSNKVTEKGKYVELRCDPISGHTALYWYRQSLGQGPEFLIYFQGTGAADDSGLPNDRFFAVRPEGSVSTLKIQRTERGDSAVYLCASSLRGTSPDEQFFGPGTRLTVL.